The 27 T cell receptor beta chains in this list originate from one sample, sequenced in a study of beta chain features in type 1 diabetes. Expressed TCRB transcripts were sequenced because the isolated RNA had all been reverse transcribed beforehand. TCRdb's copy holds only in-frame clones and misses some; the assay was immunoSEQ multiplex PCR. Found here are under 900,000 clones, about a sixth of them singletons; the top ten hold about 0.025%. The specimen was naive CD4+ T cells from blood. The origin of the receptors is a woman under 30 in good health.

The chain employs TRBV15 and TRBJ2-1; 9 nucleotides match TRBD1. The V gene end was trimmed by 6 bases and the J gene end by 6 bases; junction bases not matched to a gene: 6. The V gene's germline CDR1 is LNHNV and CDR2 YYDKDF (reference sequence). The CDR3 length is 14 residues. The CDR3 reads CATRRRQGVNEQFF. CDR3 sequence (DNA): TGTGCCACCAGGCGGAGACAGGGGGTCAATGAGCAGTTCTTC.

This chain links TRBV4-3 with TRBJ2-1; TRBD2 aligns across 11 bases. The CDR3 spans 19 residues. CDR1 is LGHNA, CDR2 YSLEER, per germline. V gave up 0 bases and J gave up 6 bases; unmatched junction bases: 13. In DNA form, the CDR3 reads TGCGCCAGCAGCCAAGAAACCTTTTCTCGGCTAGCGGGAGGCAATGAGCAGTTCTTC. This sequence encodes CASSQETFSRLAGGNEQFF.

The V gene is TRBV28, the J gene TRBJ2-7; D unresolved. This CDR3 contains 14 residues. V lost 10 bases to trimming and J lost 3 bases, with 19 bases between them. CDR1 MDHEN and CDR2 SYDVKM come from the germline V gene. In DNA form, the CDR3 reads TGTGCCACCAACCCGATGACAAGTCTCTACGAGCAGTACTTC. Residues: CATNPMTSLYEQYF.

The rearrangement uses TRBV9 and TRBJ1-2, with a tentative D call TRBD1 (5 bases). V was shortened by 4 bases and J by 6 bases, with 22 bases between the two germline ends. Germline assignment: CDR1 SGDLS and CDR2 YYNGEE. The CDR3 runs to 16 residues. The CDR3 loop reads CASSPSGTGPVDGYTF. CDR3 nucleotides: TGTGCCAGCAGCCCCTCCGGGACGGGACCTGTCGATGGCTACACCTTC.

The J gene is TRBJ2-5, the V gene TRBV5-4; 7 nucleotides line up with TRBD2. The CDR3 is 14 residues long. V was clipped by 4 bases and J by 2 bases; unmatched bases: 5. CDR1 is SGHNT and CDR2 is YYREEE in the germline V gene (reference sequence). The chain's CDR3 is CASSPGLRQETQYF. CDR3 nucleotide sequence: TGTGCCAGCAGCCCGGGACTAAGACAAGAGACCCAGTACTTC.

This chain joins TRBV11-2 and TRBJ2-7; possible D gene TRBD2, 5 bases. From germline, CDR1 is SGHAT and CDR2 FQNNGV. V gave up 2 bases and J gave up 2 bases, with 10 bases separating them. The CDR3 runs 14 residues. Here the CDR3 reads CASSLYGMAYEQYF. The CDR3 bases are TGTGCCAGCAGCTTATACGGGATGGCCTACGAGCAGTACTTC.

In its sample, this clone was seen a few times. CDR3 region: CASSLLGKNIQYF. DNA for the CDR3: TGTGCCAGCAGTTTACTAGGGAAAAACATTCAGTACTTC. The chain joins TRBV28 to TRBJ2-4; D unclear. V was clipped by 2 bases and J by 4 bases, with 6 bases between them. Looked up from germline, CDR1 is MDHEN and CDR2 is SYDVKM. The CDR3 runs to 13 residues.

This clone showed up just a few times. V usage is TRBV9 and J usage is TRBJ2-5, with D maybe TRBD1 (6 bases). Per germline, CDR1 SGDLS and CDR2 YYNGEE. CDR3 length: 13 residues. V was cut by 4 bases and J by 2 bases, with 9 bases left in between. CDR3 residues: CASSRDTQETQYF. Written as DNA, the CDR3 is TGTGCCAGCAGCCGGGACACGCAAGAGACCCAGTACTTC.

The gene calls are TRBV25-1 and TRBJ1-5; the D is unclear. Germline V lookup: CDR1 MGHDK, CDR2 SYGVNS. V lost 8 bases and J 4 bases, leaving 12 bases between the germline ends. This CDR3 is built from 13 residues. The CDR3 sequence: CASRQDLNQPQHF. DNA for the CDR3: TGTGCCAGCCGGCAGGATTTAAATCAGCCCCAGCATTTT. The whole variable domain, remainder taken from reference TRBV25-1 and TRBJ1-5, is EADIYQTPRYLVIGTGKKITLECSQTMGHDKMYWYQQDPGMELHLIHYSYGVNSTEKGDLSSESTVSRIRTEHFPLTLESARPSHTSQYLCASRQDLNQPQHFGDGTRLSIL.

The rearrangement links TRBV7-2 to TRBJ2-2; D is unclear. V lost 1 base, J lost 9 bases, and 3 bases lay in between. Germline V lookup: CDR1 SGHTA, CDR2 FQGNSA. There are 11 residues in the CDR3. The CDR3 loop reads CASSLGWELFF. The CDR3 nucleotides are TGTGCCAGCAGCTTAGGGTGGGAGCTGTTTTTT. The full variable domain, in which reference TRBV7-2 and TRBJ2-2 provide the parts outside the CDR3, is GAGVSQSPSNKVTEKGKDVELRCDPISGHTALYWYRQSLGQGLEFLIYFQGNSAPDKSGLPSDRFSAERTGGSVSTLTIQRTQQEDSAVYLCASSLGWELFFGEGSRLTVL.

The chain employs TRBV15 and TRBJ2-1, with 12 bases identical to TRBD2. The germline V gene encodes CDR1 LNHNV and CDR2 YYDKDF (reference sequence). The ends lost 1 base at V and 9 bases at J; junction bases unmatched: 7. The CDR3 has 16 amino acids. The CDR3 nucleotides read TGTGCCACCAGCAGAGTGACTAGCGGGAGCGGCGGTGAGCAGTTCTTC. Protein: CATSRVTSGSGGEQFF.

The chain links TRBV27 to TRBJ1-2, with TRBD1 identical over 8 bases. Trimming took 3 bases from V and 4 from J; bases not matched to a gene: 4. In germline, CDR1 is MNHEY, CDR2 SMNVEV (reference sequence). This CDR3 is built from 14 residues. Here the CDR3 DNA reads TGTGCCAGCAGTTTTTCCGGACAGGGCTATGGCTACACCTTC. Residues: CASSFSGQGYGYTF.

The V call is TRBV6-5, the J call TRBJ1-5; no clear D gene. The CDR3 loop spans 13 amino acids. The V gene's germline CDR1 is MNHEY and CDR2 SVGAGI. The V end was cut by 0 bases, the J end by 7 bases, with 7 bases between. The CDR3 DNA is TGTGCCAGCAGTTACTCGATCGGACAGCCCCAGCATTTT. As protein: CASSYSIGQPQHF.

V gene TRBV29-1 combines with J gene TRBJ1-2; 11 nucleotides align to TRBD1. V dropped 7 bases and J dropped 3; count of bases not matched to a gene: 4. Germline CDR1 is SQVTM and CDR2 is ANQGSEA. The CDR3 runs to 13 residues. As DNA, the CDR3 is TGCAGCGGAGGACAGGGGGCAGACTATGGCTACACCTTC. Its translation: CSGGQGADYGYTF. Full variable domain (missing parts from reference TRBV29-1 and TRBJ1-2): SAVISQKPSRDICQRGTSLTIQCQVDSQVTMMFWYRQQPGQSLTLIATANQGSEATYESGFVIDKFPISRPNLTFSTLTVSNMSPEDSSIYLCSGGQGADYGYTFGSGTRLTVV.

The chain uses TRBV10-3 and TRBJ2-3, with TRBD2 matching 11 bases. With V trimmed by 9 bases and J by 4 bases, 3 bases remained unmatched. Germline V gives CDR1 ENHRY, CDR2 SYGVKD. The length of the CDR3 is 13 residues. The CDR3, as DNA: TGTGCCATATTAGCGGGAGGGGCAGATACGCAGTATTTT. This encodes CAILAGGADTQYF.

This clone has only a few counts. The gene calls are TRBV6-5 and TRBJ2-7; D not certain. The germline V and J ends were trimmed by 2 bases and 2 bases, with 10 bases remaining between them. From germline, CDR1 is MNHEY and CDR2 SVGAGI. The CDR3 covers 14 residues. CDR3 DNA sequence: TGTGCCAGCAGTTACACCTCCGTTGCCTACGAGCAGTACTTC. The encoded protein is CASSYTSVAYEQYF.

This sequence joins TRBV10-3 and TRBJ1-3; 10 bases match TRBD1. The CDR3 contains 15 residues. CDR1 is ENHRY and CDR2 is SYGVKD in the germline V gene. Trimming cost V 4 bases and J 0 bases; bases outside gene matches: 0. The CDR3 coding sequence is TGTGCCATCAGTGGGACAGGGGGCTCTGGAAACACCATATATTTT. Translated: CAISGTGGSGNTIYF.

The V and J genes are TRBV1 and TRBJ2-1; the table assigns TRBD2, which was not confirmed against the DNA. TRBV1 is noted as a pseudogene. This CDR3 has 16 residues. CDR3 sequence: CTSSHGDSETYNEQFF. CDR3 bases: TGCACCAGCAGCCACGGAGACTCAGAGACCTACAATGAGCAGTTCTTC.

V gene TRBV9 combines with J gene TRBJ2-3; 9 bases are a match to TRBD2. The CDR3 runs to 16 residues. CDR1 SGDLS and CDR2 YYNGEE come from the germline V gene. Trimming cost V 0 bases and J 2 bases; bases outside gene matches: 4. The CDR3 DNA follows: TGTGCCAGCAGCGTAGGACTAGCGGATTACACAGATACGCAGTATTTT. Translated, it gives CASSVGLADYTDTQYF.

This clone has more than one count but fewer than ten. This rearrangement joins TRBV6-5 to TRBJ2-7, with 12 bases fitting TRBD2. There are 15 residues in the CDR3. Germline CDR1 and CDR2: MNHEY and SVGAGI. The trim removed 0 bases at V and 4 bases at J, leaving 1 base unmatched. The CDR3 reads CASSYSTSGRYEQYF. The CDR3 nucleotides read TGTGCCAGCAGTTACTCAACTAGCGGGAGGTACGAGCAGTACTTC.

The genes are TRBV25-1 and TRBJ2-1; 10 positions agree with TRBD2. The CDR3 contains 16 residues. V was pared by 4 bases and J by 4 bases, with 7 bases of the junction left unmatched. Germline V CDR1 and CDR2: MGHDK, SYGVNS. CDR3 DNA sequence: TGTGCCAGCAGTGCAAAGACTAGCGGGTTATACAATGAGCAGTTCTTC. Residues: CASSAKTSGLYNEQFF.

The chain joins TRBV19 to TRBJ1-5; 9 bases agree with TRBD1. V shed 3 bases, J shed 4 bases, and the junction held 13 bases outside the gene matches. Germline V gene lookup returns CDR1 LNHDA and CDR2 SQIVND (reference sequence). The CDR3 covers 18 residues. The CDR3 DNA sequence: TGTGCCAGTAGTATCTGGGGACAGGGAACCTCCGGGAATCAGCCCCAGCATTTT. This codes for CASSIWGQGTSGNQPQHF.

The chain links TRBV5-1 to TRBJ2-1; no definite D call. The V and J ends lost 0 bases and 0 bases respectively, with 7 bases between them. The CDR3 runs 15 residues. Germline V lookup: CDR1 SGHRS, CDR2 YFSETQ. The CDR3, as DNA: TGCGCCAGCAGCTTGGAGCCGAGCTCCTACAATGAGCAGTTCTTC. It specifies CASSLEPSSYNEQFF.

There are a few counts of this clone. The rearrangement links TRBV15 to TRBJ1-5, with 7 bases that match TRBD1. The V segment lost 1 base and the J segment 0 bases; nucleotides outside the gene matches: 9. CDR3 length equals 18 residues. The germline gives CDR1 LNHNV, CDR2 YYDKDF (reference sequence). CDR3 residues: CATSRGQGSAYSNQPQHF. The DNA for the CDR3 is TGTGCCACCAGCAGAGGACAGGGATCGGCTTATAGCAATCAGCCCCAGCATTTT.

This clone has a handful of counts. The chain is built from TRBV5-1 and TRBJ2-7, with D hard to call. This CDR3 spans 13 amino acids. Trimming left V 0 bases short and J 3 bases short, with 7 bases between. Germline V gives CDR1 SGHRS, CDR2 YFSETQ. CDR3 DNA sequence: TGCGCCAGCAGCTTGGGACGGGTCTACGAGCAGTACTTC. Its protein is CASSLGRVYEQYF.

This clone has more than one count but fewer than ten. This CDR3 is also generated by other DNA sequences in the sample. The genes are TRBV11-2 and TRBJ2-5; D is ambiguous. This CDR3 is 12 amino acids long. Looked up from germline, CDR1 is SGHAT and CDR2 is FQNNGV. The V end lost 4 bases, the J end lost 0 bases, and 3 bases lay between the germline ends. The CDR3 nucleotides are TGTGCCAGCAGCTCGTACCAAGAGACCCAGTACTTC. Protein: CASSSYQETQYF.

The sample holds a few counts of this clone. The V call is TRBV6-5, the J call TRBJ1-4; D might be TRBD1 (5 bases). This CDR3 is 14 amino acids long. Trimming took 5 bases from V and 8 from J, leaving 15 bases between them. The germline CDR1 and CDR2 sequences are MNHEY and SVGAGI. The CDR3 loop is CASSETVMEEKLFF. CDR3 DNA sequence: TGTGCCAGCAGTGAGACAGTGATGGAGGAAAAACTGTTTTTT.